A single sample is the source of the 8 T cell receptor beta chains below, sequenced in a study of T-cell reconstitution after alpha-beta-depleted transplantation in children (dated by TCRdb to the mid-2010s). The library was produced with PCR. The sequencing machine was an Illumina HiSeq 2500. TCR libraries were prepared with molecular barcoding, using unique molecular identifiers to normalize TCRbeta repertoire quantification. TCRdb passed the public sequencing reads through fastp at Q25 and MiXCR, retaining productive beta sequences. Rows matching on CDR3 protein sequence are summarized as one entry with the most common DNA and genes. This sample lists fewer than 25,000 distinct CDR3 sequences; about a tenth were detected once. Together, the top ten hold over 20% of the sample. Sample: PBMCs from the stem cell graft donor, taken from the stem cell graft. The receptors were gathered from a human donor who donated a stem cell graft to a child with chronic granulomatous disease.

This clonotype was seen repeatedly, ten times or more. The chain combines TRBV6-5 with TRBJ2-7, with 7 nucleotides matching TRBD1. This CDR3 contains 15 residues. Germline CDR1 and CDR2: MNHEY and SVGAGI. V lost 2 bases and J lost 3; bases outside the gene matches: 7. CDR3 loop: CASSYPGQPLYEQYF. The CDR3 region has the DNA TGTGCCAGCAGTTACCCGGGACAGCCACTCTACGAGCAGTACTTC.

In its sample, this clonotype was seen many times. This chain connects TRBV15 to TRBJ2-6; TRBD2 aligns across 8 bases. The trim removed 5 bases at V and 3 bases at J, leaving 6 bases unmatched. In germline, CDR1 is LNHNV, CDR2 YYDKDF (reference sequence). There are 16 residues in the CDR3. The CDR3 loop reads CATSGRLAIGANVLTF. Written as DNA, the CDR3 is TGTGCCACCAGCGGAAGACTAGCGATTGGGGCCAACGTCCTGACTTTC.

This clonotype was recorded at least ten times. The chain joins TRBV20-1 to TRBJ2-5; D not resolved. The CDR3 loop spans 15 amino acids. Germline CDR1 is DFQATT and CDR2 is SNEGSKA (reference sequence). V was pared by 0 bases and J by 2 bases, with 13 bases between. CDR3 sequence: CSARDPASRQETQYF. The CDR3 coding sequence is TGCAGTGCTAGAGATCCGGCTAGTCGGCAAGAGACCCAGTACTTC.

This clonotype was picked up many times. This chain joins TRBV5-1 and TRBJ1-2; 8 nucleotides match TRBD1. CDR3 size: 13 residues. Germline CDR1 reads SGHRS; CDR2 reads YFSETQ. With V trimmed by 4 bases and J by 4 bases, 3 bases remained unmatched. The CDR3 region is CASSNRGGYGYTF. In DNA form, the CDR3 reads TGCGCCAGCAGCAACAGGGGGGGCTATGGCTACACCTTC.

This clonotype was recorded many times. The genes are TRBV6-5 and TRBJ1-2, with no clear D. V gave up 6 bases and J gave up 5 bases, with 19 bases separating them. This CDR3 spans 15 amino acids. Germline CDR1 reads MNHEY; CDR2 reads SVGAGI. CDR3 nucleotides: TGTGCCAGCAGCCCCAGCCGGGCGGAAGGATATGGCTACACCTTC. Its translation: CASSPSRAEGYGYTF.

This clonotype was seen ten or more times. In DNA, the CDR3 is TGTGCCAGCAGTTTTGATGGGTCCCCCTATGGCTACACCTTC. It translates to CASSFDGSPYGYTF. The chain carries TRBV12-3 or TRBV12-4 and TRBJ1-2; no clear D gene. Deletions cut 3 bases from V and 4 bases from J, with 12 bases between. The CDR3 is made up of 14 amino acids.

This clonotype was seen ten or more times. The V gene is TRBV7-9, the J gene TRBJ2-2; no firm D call. V was clipped by 0 bases and J by 2 bases, with 7 bases between them. This CDR3 has 15 residues. In germline, CDR1 is SEHNR, CDR2 FQNEAQ (reference sequence). The CDR3 region is CASSLALTNTGELFF. The CDR3 nucleotides are TGTGCCAGCAGCTTAGCGCTCACCAACACCGGGGAGCTGTTTTTT.

This clonotype was observed many times. The chain has TRBV7-3 and TRBJ2-7, with D unclear. Germline assignment: CDR1 SGHTA and CDR2 FQGTGA. The V end was cut by 4 bases, the J end by 2 bases, with 15 bases between. The CDR3 spans 15 residues. Here the CDR3 reads CASSSPGEPPYEQYF. CDR3 coding DNA: TGTGCCAGCAGCTCACCAGGAGAACCACCCTACGAGCAGTACTTC.